The 6 T cell receptor beta chains below all came from one sample that was sequenced in a study of tumor-infiltrating lymphocytes in primary liver carcinoma. Both RNA and DNA were isolated together from around 20-30 mg of bulk tissue that had not been sorted. The investigators made TCR beta cDNA from about 0.45 ug total RNA, using a constant-region primer. ARM-PCR, slightly modified, supplied the TCR beta libraries through three nested multiplex PCR rounds. Amplification in the first two PCR rounds was performed using TRBV1-TRBV30 forward primers and a C-beta reverse primer for roughly 9 cycles each. MiXCR, run by TCRdb on the multiplex PCR reads, gives a single entry per CDR3 protein. The repertoire holds approximately 88,000 distinct CDR3 sequences, with about 73% as singletons. The sequenced sample was tumor-adjacent normal liver tissue. The receptors come from a man aged 35 to 55 with primary liver carcinoma and hepatitis B virus infection.

This clonotype was seen a handful of times. This CDR3 fails to terminate in the conserved phenylalanine or tryptophan, so it likely reflects a read error. The limits of the CDR3 on the DNA are not certain, so only TCRdb's listed CDR3 is given. The chain carries TRBV13 and TRBJ2-7. Germline V lookup: CDR1 PRHDT, CDR2 FYEKMQ (reference sequence). The length of the CDR3 is 11 amino acids, counting both ends. CDR3 region: CASSLRGEQYL.

In its sample, this clonotype was seen many times. V and J are TRBV12-5 and TRBJ2-1; D may be TRBD2 (5 bases). Germline CDR1 reads LGHNT; CDR2 reads FRNRAP. The CDR3 length is 11 residues. V gave up 6 bases and J gave up 9 bases, with 9 bases separating them. In DNA form, the CDR3 reads TGTGCTAGTGGGCGTGGGAGTGAGCAGTTCTTC. As protein: CASGRGSEQFF.

As for this clonotype: A read error may produce the germline difference seen at one junction end. V and J are TRBV11-2 and TRBJ2-5, with 10 bases identical to TRBD2. The CDR3 has 17 amino acids. Germline assignment: CDR1 SGHAT and CDR2 FQNNGV. CDR3 sequence reads: CDSSPCGRTSGQETQYF. CDR3 DNA sequence: TGTGACAGCAGCCCCTGTGGCAGGACTAGCGGCCAAGAGACCCAGTACTTC.

Of note for this clonotype: Its ends do not fully match the called genes, so a read error is possible. The CDR3 protein is CASSFAGGPSERYF. DNA for the CDR3: TGTGCCAGCAGCTTTGCGGGAGGGCCAAGTGAGCGGTACTTC. This chain connects TRBV7-9 to TRBJ2-1, with 9 bases that match TRBD2. CDR1 is SEHNR, CDR2 FQNEAQ, per germline (reference sequence). This CDR3 has 14 amino acids.

The table lists this clonotype with many counts. The CDR3 is CASSLAGTSGSTDTQYF. The CDR3 coding sequence is TGTGCCAGCAGCTTAGCAGGGACTAGCGGGAGCACAGATACGCAGTATTTT. The chain uses TRBV7-9 and TRBJ2-3; 12 bases agree with TRBD2. The CDR3 loop spans 17 amino acids. V shed 0 bases, J shed 0 bases, and the junction held 1 base outside the gene matches. The germline V gene has CDR1 SEHNR and CDR2 FQNEAQ (reference sequence). Variable domain in full (rest from reference TRBV7-9 and TRBJ2-3): DTGVSQNPRHKITKRGQNVTFRCDPISEHNRLYWYRQTLGQGPEFLTYFQNEAQLEKSRLLSDRFSAERPKGSFSTLEIQRTEQGDSAMYLCASSLAGTSGSTDTQYFGPGTRLTVL.

This clonotype is a singleton in its sample. Here the CDR3 DNA reads TGTGCCAACTGCCACGAACCGGGACGAAAATACAATGAGCAGTTCTTC. The encoded protein is CANCHEPGRKYNEQFF. J is TRBJ2-1 and V is TRBV11-1, with D perhaps given as TRBD1 or TRBD2 (5 bases each). Trimming removed 10 bases at V and 4 bases at J, with 23 bases between. There are 16 residues in the CDR3. Per germline, CDR1 SGHAT and CDR2 FQDESV (reference sequence).